A selection of T cell receptor beta chains follows, all from one sample in a study of beta chain features in type 1 diabetes. Sequencing was performed with immunoSEQ multiplex PCR; in TCRdb, only in-frame clones are kept and a portion is missing. The top ten hold 0.68% of the sample, which has 140,000 or so clones, just over 9% seen once. Sequencing input: central memory CD4+ T cells from blood. The receptors shown here come from a man in his late teens or twenties in good health. Each CDR3 is given with its conserved first and last residue. The D gene is left open where the match is weak. The size entry is marked missing in some rows and otherwise reads once, few, many or a size class.

clone size	J gene	D gene	V gene	CDR3 protein	CDR3 DNA
-	TRBJ2-1	TRBD1	TRBV4-3	CASSPMGDRGDHEQFF	TGCGCCAGCAGCCCGATGGGGGACAGGGGGGACCATGAGCAGTTCTTC
few	TRBJ2-3	TRBD2	TRBV9	CASSVVASGVTDTQYF	TGTGCCAGCAGCGTAGTAGCTAGCGGGGTTACAGATACGCAGTATTTT
-	TRBJ1-2	TRBD1	TRBV6-5	CASSPAGQGAYGYTF	TGTGCCAGCAGTCCCGCGGGACAGGGGGCCTATGGCTACACCTTC
few	TRBJ2-7	-	TRBV7-2	CASSLAGGDPYEQYF	TGTGCCAGCAGCTTAGCGGGAGGTGATCCCTACGAGCAGTACTTC
few	TRBJ2-3	TRBD2	TRBV7-2	CASSLAATSGGTDTQYF	TGTGCCAGCAGCTTAGCGGCGACTAGCGGGGGCACAGATACGCAGTATTTT
-	TRBJ2-7	-	TRBV7-2	CASSSTRTVYEQYF	TGTGCCAGCAGCTCGACCCGGACAGTCTACGAGCAGTACTTC
-	TRBJ2-5	-	TRBV11-2	CASSQWETQYF	TGTGCCAGCAGCCAGTGGGAGACCCAGTACTTC
few	TRBJ2-3	TRBD2	TRBV5-4	CASSYRTSGGFSTDTQYF	TGTGCCAGCAGCTACCGGACTAGCGGGGGCTTTAGCACAGATACGCAGTATTTT
-	TRBJ2-7	-	TRBV28	CASSVFQGSYEQYF	TGTGCCAGCAGTGTGTTTCAGGGCTCCTACGAGCAGTACTTC
-	TRBJ2-3	-	TRBV4-1	CASSQDGDGRGTQYF	TGCGCCAGCAGCCAAGACGGGGACGGGAGAGGCACGCAGTATTTT
few	TRBJ2-3	-	TRBV7-3	CASSLVGTSTDTQYF	TGTGCCAGCAGCTTAGTGGGCACGAGCACAGATACGCAGTATTTT
-	TRBJ2-7	-	TRBV27	CASSLSSLSYEQYF	TGTGCCAGCAGTTTATCCAGTCTTTCCTACGAGCAGTACTTC
-	TRBJ2-6	-	TRBV5-4	CASSARTAPSGANVLTF	TGTGCCAGCAGCGCTAGGACAGCCCCCTCTGGGGCCAACGTCCTGACTTTC
few	TRBJ2-3	-	TRBV10-3	CAISEGGVSTDTQYF	TGTGCCATCAGTGAGGGCGGGGTGAGCACAGATACGCAGTATTTT
few	TRBJ1-4	-	TRBV5-1	CASSLWAGRDEKLFF	TGCGCCAGCAGCTTGTGGGCAGGGAGGGATGAAAAACTGTTTTTT
few	TRBJ1-4	-	TRBV14	CASTTRRGKLFF	TGTGCCAGCACCACCCGGAGGGGAAAACTGTTTTTT
-	TRBJ2-5	TRBD2	TRBV25-1	CASSGDAGGRETQYF	TGTGCCAGCAGTGGTGACGCGGGGGGGCGCGAGACCCAGTACTTC
few	TRBJ2-1	TRBD1	TRBV7-3	CASSSSGQAYNEQFF	TGTGCCAGCAGCTCCTCGGGACAGGCATACAATGAGCAGTTCTTC
-	TRBJ1-2	-	TRBV18	CASSPATPNNYGYTF	TGTGCCAGCTCACCGGCGACACCGAACAACTATGGCTACACCTTC
-	TRBJ2-4	TRBD1	TRBV27	CASSLDRGYADIQYF	TGTGCCAGCAGTTTAGACAGGGGGTACGCCGACATTCAGTACTTC
-	TRBJ2-2	-	TRBV29-1	CSAKGLAYTGELFF	TGCAGCGCAAAAGGACTGGCTTACACCGGGGAGCTGTTTTTT
few	TRBJ2-1	-	TRBV18	CASSPLASYNEQFF	TGTGCCAGCTCACCATTAGCCAGCTACAATGAGCAGTTCTTC
-	TRBJ2-7	-	TRBV11-3	CASSPSSTVYEQYF	TGTGCCAGCAGCCCTTCGTCTACAGTTTACGAGCAGTACTTC
few	TRBJ2-6	-	TRBV4-1	CASSQGRRQPSGANVLTF	TGCGCCAGCAGCCAAGGGAGGAGGCAACCCTCTGGGGCCAACGTCCTGACTTTC
many	TRBJ2-3	TRBD1	TRBV7-6	CASSPGQPDTQYF	TGTGCCAGCAGCCCGGGACAGCCGGATACGCAGTATTTT
-	TRBJ2-1	-	TRBV9	CASSVVTAKYNEQFF	TGTGCCAGCAGCGTAGTGACAGCGAAGTACAATGAGCAGTTCTTC
-	TRBJ2-7	-	TRBV6-5	CASRRDGPYEQYF	TGTGCCAGCAGGCGGGACGGTCCCTACGAGCAGTACTTC
-	TRBJ2-7	TRBD1	TRBV4-3	CASSQFGTGGSYEQYF	TGCGCCAGCAGCCAATTTGGGACAGGGGGCTCCTACGAGCAGTACTTC
-	TRBJ2-3	TRBD2	TRBV7-9	CASSSLAGNPDTQYF	TGTGCCAGCAGCTCTTTAGCGGGGAACCCCGATACGCAGTATTTT
many	TRBJ2-5	TRBD1	TRBV29-1	CSVERTGRETQYF	TGCAGCGTTGAACGGACAGGCAGAGAGACCCAGTACTTC
few	TRBJ2-7	TRBD1	TRBV4-2	CASSLGDRVTSYEQYF	TGTGCCAGCAGCCTGGGGGACAGGGTGACCTCCTACGAGCAGTACTTC
-	TRBJ2-5	-	TRBV7-2	CASSLGLFQETQYF	TGTGCCAGCAGCTTAGGTCTCTTCCAAGAGACCCAGTACTTC
-	TRBJ1-6	TRBD1	TRBV27	CASSRDRYSPLHF	TGTGCCAGCAGCCGGGACAGGTATTCACCCCTCCACTTT
few	TRBJ1-2	-	TRBV6-5	CASSLTVNYGYTF	TGTGCCAGCAGTTTGACAGTAAACTATGGCTACACCTTC
few	TRBJ2-3	TRBD1	TRBV7-8	CASTQGDKADTQYF	TGTGCCAGCACCCAGGGGGATAAGGCAGATACGCAGTATTTT
many	TRBJ1-2	TRBD1	TRBV29-1	CSVGTGGLYTF	TGCAGCGTTGGGACAGGGGGCCTCTACACCTTC
few	TRBJ2-3	-	TRBV5-4	CASSLSTAGYLPDTQYF	TGTGCCAGCAGCTTGTCTACGGCAGGGTATCTACCAGATACGCAGTATTTT
-	TRBJ2-7	TRBD2	TRBV2	CASNGLAGSSYEQYF	TGTGCCAGCAATGGACTAGCCGGTAGCTCCTACGAGCAGTACTTC
-	TRBJ2-1	-	TRBV6-5	CASTARRAYNEQFF	TGTGCCAGCACTGCCCGGCGGGCCTACAATGAGCAGTTCTTC
-	TRBJ2-1	-	TRBV6-5	CASSRAGTGHNEQFF	TGTGCCAGCAGTCGTGCAGGAACCGGCCACAATGAGCAGTTCTTC
few	TRBJ2-7	-	TRBV7-8	CASSLGTASYEQYF	TGTGCCAGCAGCTTAGGGACAGCCTCCTACGAGCAGTACTTC
-	TRBJ2-5	-	TRBV7-8	CASTMGGLNRKTQYF	TGTGCCAGCACAATGGGGGGGCTCAATCGGAAGACCCAGTACTTC
few	TRBJ2-1	-	TRBV19	CASSIGLHNEQFF	TGTGCCAGTAGTATTGGACTCCACAATGAGCAGTTCTTC
few	TRBJ1-5	TRBD1	TRBV2	CASRGTGSQPQHF	TGTGCCAGCAGGGGGACAGGGAGCCAGCCCCAGCATTTT
few	TRBJ1-5	TRBD1	TRBV7-9	CASSITTGGWNQPQHF	TGTGCCAGCAGCATAACTACAGGGGGCTGGAATCAGCCCCAGCATTTT
-	TRBJ1-2	-	TRBV7-9	CASSLGSGGKGYTF	TGTGCCAGCAGCTTAGGGAGCGGAGGTAAAGGCTACACCTTC
few	TRBJ2-3	-	TRBV6-5	CASSYMSTSTDTQYF	TGTGCCAGCAGTTACATGAGTACCTCCACAGATACGCAGTATTTT
few	TRBJ1-5	TRBD1	TRBV5-5	CASSWAPGQGASSNQPQHF	TGTGCCAGCAGCTGGGCCCCCGGACAGGGAGCCTCGAGCAATCAGCCCCAGCATTTT
few	TRBJ1-5	TRBD1	TRBV28	CASSTGVNQPQHF	TGTGCCAGCAGTACAGGGGTCAATCAGCCCCAGCATTTT
few	TRBJ2-5	-	TRBV4-2	CASSQDWSGQETQYF	TGTGCCAGCAGCCAAGATTGGTCAGGACAAGAGACCCAGTACTTC
few	TRBJ1-5	-	TRBV29-1	CSVGDGVNQPQHF	TGCAGCGTTGGCGACGGAGTGAATCAGCCCCAGCATTTT